What follows are 24 T cell receptor beta chains derived from one specimen sequenced in a study of blood T cell repertoires in COVID-19 (TCRdb year 2020). Receptor amplification or capture employed the immunoSEQ multiplex PCR assay. TCRdb carries this immuneACCESS record with in-frame sequences only. Its versions omit some clonotypes, under half of them owing to an unresolved V gene in the studies checked, with the rest unexplained. In all, the sample holds fewer than 300,000 clones, and over 80% of those were seen once. Approximately 2.6% of the sample is taken by the ten largest. What was sequenced was peripheral blood. All receptors derive from a woman in her 70s with active or convalescent COVID-19.

A few counts support this clone. The V call is TRBV30, the J call TRBJ2-5; 8 bases are shared with TRBD1. The CDR3 is 13 amino acids. Germline CDR1 reads GTSNPN; CDR2 reads SVGIG (reference sequence). Germline trimming cut 5 bases from V and 3 bases from J; bases unmatched to any gene: 5. CDR3 DNA: TGTGCCTGGGCACAGGGGGAGGAAGAGACCCAGTACTTC. This gives the protein CAWAQGEEETQYF.

This sequence joins TRBV15 and TRBJ2-7; 10 bases line up with TRBD2. The CDR3 sequence is 17 residues long. Germline V gene lookup returns CDR1 LNHNV and CDR2 YYDKDF (reference sequence). V lost 0 bases to trimming and J lost 4 bases; unmatched junction nucleotides: 9. The CDR3 coding sequence is TGTGCCACCAGCAGAGATCTGAGTCTAGCGGGAGTTTACGAGCAGTACTTC. Its translation: CATSRDLSLAGVYEQYF.

This sequence joins TRBV18 and TRBJ1-2; D perhaps matches TRBD1 (6 bases). Trimming shortened V by 6 bases and J by 6 bases, and 17 bases separated the two germline ends. The CDR3 runs to 14 residues. The germline gives CDR1 KGHSH, CDR2 LQKENI. The CDR3 spells CASSLTGLEDGYTF. The CDR3 bases are TGTGCCAGCTCTCTGACAGGACTGGAGGATGGCTACACCTTC. Filled out from reference TRBV18 and TRBJ1-2, the complete variable domain reads NAGVMQNPRHLVRRRGQEARLRCSPMKGHSHVYWYRQLPEEGLKFMVYLQKENIIDESGMPKERFSAEFPKEGPSILRIQQVVRGDSAAYFCASSLTGLEDGYTFGSGTRLTVV.

The chain recombines TRBV7-3 with TRBJ2-1; 7 bases map to TRBD2. The J segment lost 0 bases and the V segment lost 5 bases, leaving 1 base of the junction unmatched. There are 14 residues in the CDR3. The germline V gene has CDR1 SGHTA and CDR2 FQGTGA. The CDR3 region is CASSPSGSYNEQFF. CDR3 bases: TGTGCCAGCAGCCCTAGCGGCTCCTACAATGAGCAGTTCTTC.

The rearrangement links TRBV3-1 (or the pseudogene TRBV3-2) to TRBJ2-3; 8 nucleotides match TRBD1. V trimming: 6 bases; J trimming: 8 bases; junction bases outside the gene matches: 10. Germline CDR1 is LGHDT and CDR2 is YNNKEL (reference sequence). CDR3 size: 14 residues. CDR3 loop: CASSQGQVEGTQYF. The CDR3 coding sequence is TGTGCCAGCAGTCAGGGACAGGTAGAGGGTACGCAGTATTTT.

The J gene is TRBJ2-7, the V gene TRBV18; D perhaps matches TRBD2 (5 bases). Deletions cut 6 bases from V and 0 bases from J, with 9 bases between. The CDR3 length is 13 residues. CDR1 KGHSH and CDR2 LQKENI come from the germline V gene. CDR3 loop: CASSPEVSYEQYF. CDR3 DNA sequence: TGTGCCAGCTCTCCGGAGGTCTCCTACGAGCAGTACTTC.

This clone was counted between two and nine times. J is TRBJ2-2 and V is TRBV20-1, with TRBD2 matching 12 bases. The CDR3 covers 17 residues. With V trimmed by 3 bases and J by 4 bases, 9 bases remained unmatched. CDR1 is DFQATT, CDR2 SNEGSKA, per germline (reference sequence). The CDR3 region has the DNA TGCAGTGCTAGTTTCCTAGCGGGAGGGCCGGGCACCGGGGAGCTGTTTTTT. It yields the protein CSASFLAGGPGTGELFF.

CDR3 bases: TGTGCCAGTCTACCTGGGGGGGCCGGGAACAATGAGCAGTTCTTC. Residues: CASLPGGAGNNEQFF. The chain links TRBV2 to TRBJ2-1; D is perhaps TRBD2 (7 bases). The V end lost 9 bases, the J end lost 5 bases, and 20 bases lay between the germline ends. The CDR3 extends over 15 amino acids. Germline loops: CDR1 SNHLY, CDR2 FYNNEI.

This chain connects TRBV5-1 to TRBJ2-3; the D gene is possibly TRBD2 (5 bases). V was cut by 1 base and J by 4 bases, with 13 bases left in between. The CDR3 consists of 15 residues. Germline values: CDR1 SGHRS, CDR2 YFSETQ. The CDR3 here is CASSLPASLPDTQYF. CDR3 nucleotides: TGCGCCAGCAGCTTGCCGGCTAGCCTCCCAGATACGCAGTATTTT.

This clone was seen only once. Other DNA sequences in the same sample also yield this CDR3. The J gene is TRBJ2-5, the V gene TRBV18; no firm D call. CDR3 length: 13 amino acids. The V and J ends lost 2 bases and 1 base respectively, with 5 bases between them. In germline, CDR1 is KGHSH, CDR2 LQKENI. DNA of the CDR3: TGTGCCAGCTCACCAGGCAGCCAAGAGACCCAGTACTTC. This encodes CASSPGSQETQYF.

This clone was detected only once. This sequence joins TRBV5-6 and TRBJ1-5; no reliable D call. The germline V gene has CDR1 SGHDT and CDR2 YYEEEE. V lost 3 bases and J lost 4, with 11 bases in between. The CDR3 runs to 14 residues. The CDR3 DNA reads TGTGCCAGCAGCTCTAGGCGAAAGAATCAGCCCCAGCATTTT. It yields the protein CASSSRRKNQPQHF.

The rearrangement links TRBV14 to TRBJ1-6, with 8 bases matching TRBD1. This CDR3 has 15 amino acids. Trimming cost V 5 bases and J 10 bases; bases outside gene matches: 10. Germline CDR1 SGHDN, CDR2 FVKESK. For the CDR3, the DNA is TGTGCCAGCAGCTCCCGGACAGGGTCAGGGTCACCCCTCCACTTT. Translation gives CASSSRTGSGSPLHF.

This clone has only one observation. The rearrangement uses TRBV30 and TRBJ2-7; D perhaps matches TRBD2 (6 bases). CDR3 length: 16 amino acids. The germline V gene encodes CDR1 GTSNPN and CDR2 SVGIG (reference sequence). V gave up 3 bases and J gave up 0 bases, with 18 bases separating them. CDR3 nucleotide sequence: TGTGCCTGGAGGGGAAGGAGGGGAACAAGCTCCTACGAGCAGTACTTC. The encoded protein is CAWRGRRGTSSYEQYF.

The V gene is TRBV6-6, the J gene TRBJ1-3, with 9 bases lining up with TRBD1. CDR3 size: 14 residues. From germline, CDR1 is MNHNY and CDR2 SVGAGI (reference sequence). With 6 bases clipped from V and 3 bases from J, the junction kept 3 bases outside the gene matches. Written as DNA, the CDR3 is TGTGCCAGCAGCGGGGACAGGGATGGAAACACCATATATTTT. Translation: CASSGDRDGNTIYF.

The chain links TRBV6-5 to TRBJ1-4; weak D call: TRBD1 (6 bases). CDR3 length equals 14 residues. Germline CDR1 MNHEY, CDR2 SVGAGI. V lost 6 bases, J lost 4 bases, and 12 bases lay in between. The DNA for the CDR3 is TGTGCCAGCAGACTAACAGGGATTAATGAAAAACTGTTTTTT. It codes for CASRLTGINEKLFF.

The chain combines TRBV6-4 with TRBJ1-2; 8 bases match TRBD1. Germline V gene sequence: CDR1 MRHNA, CDR2 SNTAGT. The V gene end was trimmed by 5 bases and the J gene end by 7 bases; junction bases not matched to a gene: 18. There are 17 residues in the CDR3. The CDR3 nucleotides are TGTGCCAGCAGTCCTCGTGGACAGGGAGCCGTGTCTAGTGGCTACACCTTC. It is translated as CASSPRGQGAVSSGYTF.

The rearrangement joins TRBV5-5 to TRBJ2-5, with no clear D. CDR1 and CDR2 (germline): SGHKS, YYEKEE (reference sequence). V was cut by 0 bases and J by 1 base, with 7 bases left in between. This CDR3 has 14 residues. CDR3 in DNA: TGTGCCAGCAGCTTGGCGCAGGTCCAAGAGACCCAGTACTTC. Its protein product is CASSLAQVQETQYF.

The V gene is TRBV28, the J gene TRBJ1-5; D is uncertain. Germline loops: CDR1 MDHEN, CDR2 SYDVKM. This CDR3 spans 11 amino acids. V lost 9 bases and J 0 bases, leaving 3 bases between the germline ends. This CDR3 reads CASRSNQPQHF. CDR3 coding DNA: TGTGCCAGTCGTAGCAATCAGCCCCAGCATTTT.

The J gene is TRBJ2-5, the V gene TRBV19; a possible D gene is TRBD2 (6 bases). The germline V gene encodes CDR1 LNHDA and CDR2 SQIVND (reference sequence). V was clipped by 1 base and J by 3 bases, with 9 bases between them. The CDR3 totals 14 residues. CDR3 in DNA: TGTGCCAGTAGTATAGGGGGAGGAGAAGAGACCCAGTACTTC. Protein product: CASSIGGGEETQYF.

This clone has a single count. J is TRBJ2-2 and V is TRBV3-1 (or the pseudogene TRBV3-2), with D maybe TRBD1 (6 bases). The germline V gene encodes CDR1 LGHDT and CDR2 YNNKEL (reference sequence). The CDR3 has 15 residues. The V end lost 6 bases, the J end lost 0 bases, and 11 bases lay between the germline ends. The CDR3, as DNA: TGTGCCAGCAGTCGTAACAGGGCGAACACCGGGGAGCTGTTTTTT. Translation: CASSRNRANTGELFF.

The chain employs TRBV5-4 and TRBJ1-2; TRBD1 agrees at 10 bases. Germline CDR1 is SGHNT and CDR2 is YYREEE (reference sequence). The CDR3 loop spans 14 amino acids. V gave up 4 bases and J gave up 7 bases; unmatched junction bases: 7. The CDR3: CASSGGDRGFGYTF. CDR3 coding DNA: TGTGCCAGCAGCGGGGGGGACAGGGGTTTTGGCTACACCTTC. The variable domain in full, completed from reference TRBV5-4 and TRBJ1-2, reads ETGVTQSPTHLIKTRGQQVTLRCSSQSGHNTVSWYQQALGQGPQFIFQYYREEENGRGNFPPRFSGLQFPNYSSELNVNALELDDSALYLCASSGGDRGFGYTFGSGTRLTVV.

The V gene is TRBV6-6, the J gene TRBJ1-3; weak D call: TRBD1 (6 bases). Germline V gene lookup returns CDR1 MNHNY and CDR2 SVGAGI (reference sequence). Trimming removed 6 bases from V and 5 bases from J, with 14 bases in between. This CDR3 is built from 14 residues. The CDR3 here is CASRPGDGRNTIYF. CDR3 nucleotides: TGTGCCAGCAGACCAGGGGACGGCCGAAACACCATATATTTT.

Written as DNA, the CDR3 is TGTGCCAGCAGTTTGTCGGGCGGCACTAGCGCCGGGGAGCAGTACTTC. Its translation: CASSLSGGTSAGEQYF. The V and J genes are TRBV28 and TRBJ2-7; 7 bases align to TRBD2. Germline CDR1 MDHEN, CDR2 SYDVKM. The CDR3 has 16 residues. V was pared by 3 bases and J by 7 bases, with 15 bases of the junction left unmatched.

This clone has just one count. The chain carries TRBV7-2 and TRBJ2-7; maybe TRBD1 (6 bases). CDR3 size: 14 residues. Germline CDR1 reads SGHTA; CDR2 reads FQGNSA. V was clipped by 1 base and J by 3 bases, with 10 bases between them. The CDR3 nucleotides read TGTGCCAGCAGCTTAGGCCCAGGGGACTACGAGCAGTACTTC. Translation: CASSLGPGDYEQYF.